This T cell receptor beta chain was recovered during a study of CD8 T cells in Susac syndrome. Germline V gene data show CDR1 as MNHEY and CDR2 as SMNVEV (reference sequence). Trimming pared 8 bases from V and 8 bases from J, leaving 15 bases between. The CDR3 has 12 amino acids. Random hexamers were used to reverse transcribe roughly 0.5 to 1 ug of RNA. Via MiXCR, TCRdb re-called the immunoSEQ multiplex PCR reads, giving one row per CDR3 protein. The data contain approximately 140,000 distinct CDR3 sequences, approximately 95% of them singletons. Sequencing input: CD8+ T cells from PBMCs. The J gene is TRBJ1-1, the V gene TRBV27; D possibly corresponds to TRBD1 (6 bases). This clonotype was obtained from a human donor in good health. CDR3 protein: CASGRGAREAFF. The CDR3 DNA is TGTGCCAGCGGGAGGGGGGCGCGAGAAGCTTTCTTT.